This T cell receptor (beta chain) stems from a study of cytomegalovirus exposure and HLA in healthy donors. A word on this clone: Its antigen remains unknown.

Study-wide results and caveats: In a later analysis, parvovirus B19, influenza, CMV and Epstein-Barr virus appeared linked to several top co-occurrence clusters. A later look showed TCR association rates differing by HLA locus, highest for DRB1 and lowest for HLA-C. Most observed TCR sequences were rare, whereas some public TCRs were detected in many donors. Across donors, presence/absence analyses took sequencing depth to be roughly uniform.

Amplification used 60 Vbeta primers and 13 Jbeta primers. Data came from immunoSEQ multiplex PCR; TCRdb stores just in-frame clones and leaves some out. In the table there are about 130,000 clones, around three quarters of which are singletons. The CDR3 contains 14 residues. Germline CDR1 is ENHRY and CDR2 is SYGVKD. Between the trimmed V and J ends, which lost 6 bases and 4 bases, there was a span of 15 bases. The origin of this receptor is a woman in her fifties or sixties in good health and CMV-seronegative. The chain is built from TRBV10-3 and TRBJ1-1, with a weak D call TRBD1 (6 bases). The sample consisted of PBMCs. The CDR3 coding sequence is TGTGCCATCAGGGAGACAGGACAGTTCACTGAAGCTTTCTTT. Amino acids: CAIRETGQFTEAFF.